The source of this TCR beta chain is a study of blood T cell repertoires in COVID-19. The wider study: Spain, Italy and the United States supplied samples that represented acute and convalescent COVID-19.

In the original workflow: Amplification with reference gene primers provided the estimates of nucleated cell counts. Profiling relied on immunoSEQ multiplex PCR, and the TCRdb table lists in-frame clones only, not all of them. D and trimming come from the DNA, and the V and J calls and clone size come from that table. The table has fewer than 150,000 clones, under 90% seen once. The CDR3 totals 12 residues. With 1 base removed from V and 10 bases from J, the gap between germline ends came to 8 bases. The source is a human donor in a cohort sampled during active COVID-19. The sample taken for sequencing was peripheral blood. This chain links TRBV5-3 with TRBJ1-4; no clear D gene. TRBV5-3 is annotated as an ORF whose role is uncertain. The CDR3 DNA follows: TGTGCCAGAAGCTTGAGGCCGGGAAAACTGTTTTTT. This sequence encodes CARSLRPGKLFF.